This T cell receptor beta chain came from a study of T cells in Graves' hyperthyroidism and ophthalmopathy. The patients, who ranged from 18 to 65 in age, presented with newly diagnosed hyperthyroidism lasting under 2 months. Amplification yielded TCR beta CDR3 regions, with RNA transcripts as the source. The TCR CDR3 was amplified in a first-round RT-PCR using the HTBI primer set. TCRdb used MiXCR to reprocess the multiplex PCR reads, holding one entry per CDR3 protein. Altogether about 400,000 distinct CDR3 sequences are present, 15% to 19% being singletons, with the ten largest covering 13% to 15%. The CDR3 runs 12 residues. CDR1 and CDR2 (germline): MNHNS, SASEGT. V was trimmed by 10 bases and J by 7 bases, leaving 16 bases between them.

V is TRBV6-1 and J is TRBJ1-2; D may be TRBD1 (5 bases). Sequenced: blood. The receptor's source is a woman aged 18-29 years with Graves' hyperthyroidism. CDR3 DNA: TGTGCCATATCCAGGGAGGGACGTGGCTACACCTTC. Amino acid sequence: CAISREGRGYTF.